This TCR beta chain emerged from a study of regulatory T cells in long-lasting Graves disease. Time point of the sample: newly diagnosed GD, antithyroid drugs for less than 3 months. Scientists built the TCR library using RNA that was extracted from PBMCs. This clonotype was seen ten or more times. The antigen remains undetermined. Arm-PCR of CDR3 regions and iRepertoire HTBI primers were used to build TCR beta libraries. Each CDR3 protein is one row after TCRdb ran MiXCR on the multiplex PCR reads. The table includes 550,000 to 700,000 distinct CDR3 sequences, approximately 16% detected once. Per germline, CDR1 DFQATT and CDR2 SNEGSKA (reference sequence). This CDR3 has 15 amino acids. The trim removed 0 bases at V and 9 bases at J, leaving 9 bases unmatched. Findings and limits, study-wide: Compared with new cases, persistent Graves' patients showed reduced TCR diversity. The study found TRBV28, TRBJ1-2 and TRBJ2-5 favored in persistent disease.

The sample also formed part of further work on T cells in Graves' hyperthyroidism and ophthalmopathy. That paper states: An initial round of RT-PCR targeting the TCR CDR3 relied on the HTBI primer set. Ophthalmopathy got predicted by the model a median about 6.7 months before its onset.

The sample here was peripheral blood mononuclear cells (PBMCs), taken at new diagnosis, from a patient treated with antithyroid drugs. The TCR sequence derives from a man in his late teens or twenties with Graves disease. The V gene is TRBV20-1, the J gene TRBJ2-1; 9 positions agree with TRBD2. The CDR3 spells CSARDGSSGTAEQFF. The CDR3 region has the DNA TGCAGTGCTAGAGATGGGTCTAGCGGGACGGCTGAGCAGTTCTTC.